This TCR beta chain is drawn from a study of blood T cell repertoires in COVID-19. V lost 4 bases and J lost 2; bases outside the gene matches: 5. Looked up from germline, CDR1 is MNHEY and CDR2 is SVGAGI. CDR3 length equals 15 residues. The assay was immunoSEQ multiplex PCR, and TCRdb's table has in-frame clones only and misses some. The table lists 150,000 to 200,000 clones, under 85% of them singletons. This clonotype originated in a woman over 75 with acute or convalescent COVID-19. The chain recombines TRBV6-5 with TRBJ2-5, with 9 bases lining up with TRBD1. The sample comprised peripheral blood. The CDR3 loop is CASSSGTGFQETQYF. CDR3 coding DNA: TGTGCCAGCAGTTCCGGGACAGGGTTTCAAGAGACCCAGTACTTC.